Each of the 21 T cell receptor beta chains below was sequenced from the same sample in a study of post-analysis software for immune sequencing data. The study's findings and limits: Roughly five TRBV segments appeared more often in patients than in controls, and TRBV5-6, TRBV5-1 and TRBV20-1 were among these.

TCR beta cDNA libraries had unique molecular identifiers. Via MiXCR, TCRdb re-called the PCR reads, giving one row per CDR3 protein. Here the sample spans 450,000 or so distinct CDR3 sequences, approximately 45% being singletons. What these receptors recognize is not known. Sequencing input: blood. These receptors came from a girl between 10 and 17 years old with multiple sclerosis.

Only a few counts were recorded for this clonotype. The chain is built from TRBV15 and TRBJ2-7; 10 positions agree with TRBD2. CDR3 size: 16 residues. V trimming: 0 bases; J trimming: 4 bases; junction bases outside the gene matches: 6. Germline V gene data show CDR1 as LNHNV and CDR2 as YYDKDF (reference sequence). The CDR3 loop is CATSRDPLAGAYEQYF. CDR3 DNA: TGTGCCACCAGCAGAGATCCCCTAGCGGGGGCTTACGAGCAGTACTTC.

The chain links TRBV4-1 to TRBJ2-3; no clear D. Per the germline V gene, CDR1 is MGHRA and CDR2 is YSYEKL. Trimming cost V 0 bases and J 2 bases, with 9 bases left between them. CDR3 length: 15 amino acids. CDR3: CASSQEPVTTDTQYF. CDR3 bases: TGCGCCAGCAGCCAAGAACCAGTAACCACAGATACGCAGTATTTT.

The V call is TRBV12-3 or TRBV12-4, the J call TRBJ2-3; either TRBD1 or TRBD2 may supply D (6 bases each). There are 16 residues in the CDR3. V was pared by 5 bases and J by 2 bases, with 17 bases between. The CDR3: CASSLSPGANTDTQYF. Here the CDR3 DNA reads TGTGCCAGCAGTCTCTCCCCGGGGGCAAACACAGATACGCAGTATTTT.

This clonotype came up a few times. The J gene is TRBJ1-4, the V gene TRBV4-2, with a tentative D call TRBD1 (5 bases). Germline V lookup: CDR1 LGHNA, CDR2 YNFKEQ. This CDR3 has 15 amino acids. Trimming pared 1 base from V and 6 bases from J, leaving 12 bases between. This chain's CDR3 is CASSQGDLEYEKLFF. The DNA for the CDR3 is TGTGCCAGCAGCCAAGGGGACTTGGAGTATGAAAAACTGTTTTTT.

The chain combines TRBV20-1 with TRBJ2-3; the match to TRBD1 covers 10 bases. This CDR3 spans 18 amino acids. Germline CDR1 DFQATT, CDR2 SNEGSKA (reference sequence). Losses at the gene ends were 3 bases for V and 2 bases for J; bases not matched to a gene: 14. The CDR3 DNA follows: TGCAGTGCTAGTATGCGACAGGGGGCGAGTGGTCTCACAGATACGCAGTATTTT. Its protein is CSASMRQGASGLTDTQYF.

This clonotype was seen a single time. The chain is built from TRBV28 and TRBJ2-1; the match to TRBD1 covers 11 bases. Germline trimming cut 5 bases from V and 2 bases from J; bases unmatched to any gene: 8. CDR3 length: 17 residues. Germline values: CDR1 MDHEN, CDR2 SYDVKM. The CDR3 DNA sequence: TGTGCCAGCAGTCCTGGACAGGGGGCAGTCCCCTACAATGAGCAGTTCTTC. Amino acid sequence: CASSPGQGAVPYNEQFF.

This clonotype was detected only a few times. The chain links TRBV7-9 to TRBJ2-3, with D possibly matching TRBD2 (5 bases). Germline lookup yields CDR1 SEHNR and CDR2 FQNEAQ (reference sequence). Between the trimmed V and J ends, which lost 5 bases and 0 bases, there was a span of 15 bases. The CDR3 extends over 16 amino acids. The CDR3 protein is CASSPKADSSTDTQYF. CDR3 nucleotide sequence: TGTGCCAGCAGCCCAAAAGCGGACTCTAGCACAGATACGCAGTATTTT.

This clonotype was counted a few times. The chain is built from TRBV24-1 and TRBJ2-3, with D possibly TRBD2 on 6 matching bases. The V and J ends lost 3 bases and 9 bases respectively, with 15 bases between them. Germline lookup yields CDR1 KGHDR and CDR2 SFDVKD. The CDR3 is 14 amino acids. CDR3: CATSDPGRGDTQYF. Written as DNA, the CDR3 is TGTGCCACCAGTGATCCCGGGAGAGGAGACACGCAGTATTTT.

CDR3 coding DNA: TGTGCCAGCAGTTACTCAGCAGGGGCAGTGAATCAGCCCCAGCATTTT. Translation: CASSYSAGAVNQPQHF. The rearrangement uses TRBV6-5 and TRBJ1-5; tentatively, D is TRBD1 (6 bases). The germline V gene encodes CDR1 MNHEY and CDR2 SVGAGI. This CDR3 is built from 16 residues. V was trimmed by 0 bases and J by 4 bases, leaving 13 bases between them.

This clonotype was counted ten times or more. The rearrangement uses TRBV29-1 and TRBJ1-2, with unresolved D. Trimming shortened V by 6 bases and J by 6 bases, and 20 bases separated the two germline ends. This CDR3 is 14 amino acids long. Germline loops: CDR1 SQVTM, CDR2 ANQGSEA. In DNA, the CDR3 is TGCAGCGTCGGAACCGACGGAGGACCCGATGGCTACACCTTC. It encodes CSVGTDGGPDGYTF.

V and J are TRBV4-1 and TRBJ1-2, with D perhaps TRBD1 (6 bases). V dropped 7 bases and J dropped 1 base, with 19 bases sitting between them. The CDR3 extends over 16 amino acids. CDR1 MGHRA and CDR2 YSYEKL come from the germline V gene. DNA for the CDR3: TGCGCCAGCAACGGAGGGGGGCAACGCATTAACTATGGCTACACCTTC. Amino acids: CASNGGGQRINYGYTF.

V is TRBV30 and J is TRBJ2-7, with D perhaps matching TRBD2 (6 bases). Between the trimmed V and J ends, which lost 6 bases and 0 bases, there was a span of 12 bases. The CDR3 has 13 residues. CDR1 and CDR2 (germline): GTSNPN, SVGIG (reference sequence). The CDR3 bases are TGTGCCTGCCGGCCTAGCGCCTCCTACGAGCAGTACTTC. Translating gives CACRPSASYEQYF.

This clonotype was seen a handful of times. The chain uses TRBV4-3 and TRBJ1-2; no firm D call. Germline values: CDR1 LGHNA, CDR2 YSLEER. The CDR3 loop spans 15 amino acids. V lost 1 base and J 3 bases, leaving 12 bases between the germline ends. The CDR3, as DNA: TGCGCCAGCAGCCAAGTTCTTGCAGACCACTATGGCTACACCTTC. Protein product: CASSQVLADHYGYTF.

The V and J genes are TRBV19 and TRBJ2-1; 8 nucleotides line up with TRBD1. Germline V CDR1 and CDR2: LNHDA, SQIVND (reference sequence). The CDR3 consists of 15 residues. Germline trimming cut 5 bases from V and 0 bases from J; bases unmatched to any gene: 3. The CDR3 bases are TGTGCCAGTAGTGAGGGACAGGACTCCTACAATGAGCAGTTCTTC. It specifies CASSEGQDSYNEQFF.

This clonotype has a handful of counts. The chain combines TRBV7-9 with TRBJ2-3, with D perhaps TRBD1 or TRBD2 (5 bases each). CDR3 length: 16 amino acids. Trimming left V 6 bases short and J 2 bases short, with 18 bases between. The germline gives CDR1 SEHNR, CDR2 FQNEAQ (reference sequence). This chain's CDR3 is CASSPRDEAPTDTQYF. The CDR3 region has the DNA TGTGCCAGCAGTCCTAGGGACGAGGCCCCCACAGATACGCAGTATTTT. Looking up the rest from reference TRBV7-9 and TRBJ2-3 gives the full variable domain: DTGVSQNPRHKITKRGQNVTFRCDPISEHNRLYWYRQTLGQGPEFLTYFQNEAQLEKSRLLSDRFSAERPKGSFSTLEIQRTEQGDSAMYLCASSPRDEAPTDTQYFGPGTRLTVL.

This clonotype was counted once. The DNA of the CDR3 is TGTGCCAGCAGCCCTAGTCACGAGCAGTACTTC. The encoded protein is CASSPSHEQYF. The genes are TRBV6-2 or TRBV6-3 and TRBJ2-7; no clear D. CDR1 is MNHEY and CDR2 is SVGEGT in the germline V gene. This CDR3 region has 11 residues. Trimming removed 6 bases from V and 5 bases from J, with 8 bases in between.

The V gene is TRBV10-3, the J gene TRBJ1-1, with a weak D call TRBD1 (5 bases). In germline, CDR1 is ENHRY, CDR2 SYGVKD. V was shortened by 4 bases and J by 2 bases, with 8 bases between the two germline ends. This CDR3 is built from 13 residues. CDR3 in DNA: TGTGCCATCAGTGCTCAGGGTAACACTGAAGCTTTCTTT. This sequence encodes CAISAQGNTEAFF.

CDR3 DNA sequence: TGTGCCAGCAGTCCACCACAGGTCCTACCACACACAGATACGCAGTATTTT. Its translation: CASSPPQVLPHTDTQYF. The chain joins TRBV27 to TRBJ2-3; D possibly corresponds to TRBD1 (5 bases). CDR1 MNHEY and CDR2 SMNVEV come from the germline V gene (reference sequence). The V end lost 5 bases, the J end lost 2 bases, and 20 bases lay between the germline ends. The CDR3 sequence is 17 residues long.

V and J are TRBV5-1 and TRBJ2-1; D is perhaps TRBD1 (5 bases). Trimming cost V 0 bases and J 0 bases, with 10 bases left between them. Germline values: CDR1 SGHRS, CDR2 YFSETQ. There are 16 residues in the CDR3. This CDR3 is CASSLGADSSYNEQFF. CDR3 sequence (DNA): TGCGCCAGCAGCTTGGGGGCCGACAGCTCCTACAATGAGCAGTTCTTC.

V and J are TRBV6-5 and TRBJ1-1; no clear D. Germline V CDR1 and CDR2: MNHEY, SVGAGI. The ends were cut back, 0 bases at V and 6 bases at J, with 11 bases in the middle. The CDR3 sequence is 14 residues long. CDR3 nucleotide sequence: TGTGCCAGCAGTTACTCGTCAATTGCGTCTGAAGCTTTCTTT. Its protein product is CASSYSSIASEAFF.

The chain employs TRBV20-1 and TRBJ2-1; 11 bases are shared with TRBD2. Trimming at V came to 3 bases and at J to 7 bases, leaving 14 bases not matched to a gene. In germline, CDR1 is DFQATT, CDR2 SNEGSKA (reference sequence). The CDR3 has 17 amino acids. The chain's CDR3 is CSASSIELAGVGNEQFF. CDR3 nucleotide sequence: TGCAGTGCTAGTTCCATTGAACTAGCGGGAGTGGGTAATGAGCAGTTCTTC.